This is a list of T cell receptor beta chains from one sample in a study of blood T cell repertoires in COVID-19. Clones were read by immunoSEQ multiplex PCR, and TCRdb kept only the in-frame ones, dropping some. The sample yields approximately 42,000 clones, over 65% seen once. The specimen was peripheral blood. These receptors were taken from a man at least 80 years old with acute or convalescent COVID-19. Both conserved end residues are part of each CDR3. The D gene is left open where the match is weak. A row's size may be missing; if present it is once, few, many or a size class.

len	abundance	v_gene	d_gene	j_gene	CDR3nt	CDR3aa
15	.	TRBV28	TRBD1	TRBJ1-1	TGTGCCAGCAGTTTGGGGACAGGGGGAAAGACTGAAGCTTTCTTT	CASSLGTGGKTEAFF
15	once	TRBV7-9	.	TRBJ1-4	TGTGCCAGCAGCTCCGGGATCTCGGGAAATGAAAAACTGTTTTTT	CASSSGISGNEKLFF
13	.	TRBV5-1	.	TRBJ2-1	TGCGCCAGCAGCAGCGACCCCTACAATGAGCAGTTCTTC	CASSSDPYNEQFF
16	.	TRBV27	TRBD1	TRBJ2-7	TGTGCCAGCAGTTCCCGGCCGGGACAGGGGACCTACGAGCAGTACTTC	CASSSRPGQGTYEQYF
14	.	TRBV11-2	.	TRBJ1-1	TGTGCCAGCAGCTTAGGTCTCAGGAACACTGAAGCTTTCTTT	CASSLGLRNTEAFF
15	.	TRBV7-2	.	TRBJ2-1	TGTGCCAGCAGCTCCCGGGGGAGATCCTACAATGAGCAGTTCTTC	CASSSRGRSYNEQFF
14	.	TRBV7-8	.	TRBJ2-7	TGTGCCAGCAGCCGACGGTCCCGGGCCTACGAGCAGTACTTC	CASSRRSRAYEQYF
15	.	TRBV7-2	.	TRBJ1-1	TGTGCCAGCAGCGCCGTGGTGGGGCAGGGCGATGAAGCTTTCTTT	CASSAVVGQGDEAFF
15	.	TRBV7-2	.	TRBJ1-2	TGTGCCAGCAGACCACCGGGACTCACTAACTATGGCTACACCTTC	CASRPPGLTNYGYTF
15	.	TRBV7-2	TRBD1	TRBJ2-4	TGTGCCAGCAGCACCACAGGGGTTGGCAAAAACATTCAGTACTTC	CASSTTGVGKNIQYF
16	.	TRBV9	.	TRBJ2-5	TGTGCCAGCAGCGTAGGGGGCGGGGTCCATCAAGAGACCCAGTACTTC	CASSVGGGVHQETQYF